Following are 22 T cell receptor beta chains from one sample sequenced in a study of beta chain features in type 1 diabetes (dated by TCRdb to 2016 to 2019). Libraries were prepared through the immunoSEQ multiplex PCR assay. The entire isolated RNA was reverse transcribed using the High Capacity cDNA Reverse Transcription Kit, and thus expressed TCRB transcripts were sequenced. TCRdb provides this immuneACCESS table in a form limited to in-frame rearrangements. Some clones are lacking; in checked studies, under half of them reflect an unresolved V gene, and why the rest are absent is not known. Within this sample are more than 140,000 clones, with less than 10% of them counted one time only. The ten largest clones capture 0.55% to 0.75% of the sample. The sequencing sample was made of central memory CD4+ T cells from blood. These receptors were collected from a middle-aged woman in good health.

This clone came up a few times. The chain is built from TRBV2 and TRBJ1-6; TRBD1 agrees at 8 bases. V shed 8 bases and J 7 bases; nucleotides not matched to a gene: 13. The CDR3 length is 16 residues. Per the germline V gene, CDR1 is SNHLY and CDR2 is FYNNEI. This CDR3 is CASQDPRGPLNSPLHF. CDR3 bases: TGTGCCAGCCAGGATCCCAGGGGGCCTCTCAATTCACCCCTCCACTTT. The full variable domain, with the rest looked up from reference TRBV2 and TRBJ1-6, is EPEVTQTPSHQVTQMGQEVILRCVPISNHLYFYWYRQILGQKVEFLVSFYNNEISEKSEIFDDQFSVERPDGSNFTLKIRSTKLEDSAMYFCASQDPRGPLNSPLHFGNGTRLTVT.

This clone was found many times. The chain recombines TRBV27 with TRBJ2-7, with a possible D match to TRBD2 (6 bases). The CDR3 is 16 amino acids. Germline CDR1 is MNHEY and CDR2 is SMNVEV (reference sequence). Trimming cost V 2 bases and J 2 bases, with 16 bases left between them. CDR3 DNA sequence: TGTGCCAGCAGTTTAGCGGCAGGTAGCGGAACCTACGAGCAGTACTTC. Translating gives CASSLAAGSGTYEQYF.

The chain couples TRBV5-4 to TRBJ2-6, with D perhaps matching TRBD2 (6 bases). This CDR3 spans 17 amino acids. Germline lookup yields CDR1 SGHNT and CDR2 YYREEE (reference sequence). V lost 3 bases, J lost 0 bases, and 13 bases lay in between. CDR3 sequence (DNA): TGTGCCAGCAGCTCTATGACTAGTAGCTCTGGGGCCAACGTCCTGACTTTC. It yields the protein CASSSMTSSSGANVLTF.

The chain combines TRBV18 with TRBJ1-2, with D possibly being TRBD1 (5 bases). Germline V gene lookup returns CDR1 KGHSH and CDR2 LQKENI. CDR3 length: 13 amino acids. The V and J ends lost 2 bases and 6 bases respectively, with 10 bases between them. CDR3 sequence (DNA): TGTGCCAGCTCACCAGGCGACAGTGATGGCTACACCTTC. Its translation is CASSPGDSDGYTF.

The V call is TRBV2, the J call TRBJ2-7; possibly TRBD2 for D (5 bases). The CDR3 has 12 amino acids. Trimming removed 7 bases at V and 1 base at J, with 8 bases between. From germline, CDR1 is SNHLY and CDR2 FYNNEI. CDR3: CASKRESYEQYF. The DNA of the CDR3 is TGTGCCAGCAAGAGGGAGTCCTACGAGCAGTACTTC.

The chain links TRBV7-9 to TRBJ2-7; TRBD1 matches at 7 bases. The V and J ends lost 1 base and 1 base, in that order; junction bases with no gene match: 7. CDR1 is SEHNR and CDR2 is FQNEAQ in the germline V gene (reference sequence). The CDR3 has 16 residues. CDR3 in amino acids: CASSLGQNRGSYEQYF. DNA for the CDR3: TGTGCCAGCAGCTTAGGGCAGAACAGGGGTTCCTACGAGCAGTACTTC.

This clone was seen a handful of times. This chain connects TRBV4-3 to TRBJ1-2; D remains unclear. CDR1 is LGHNA, CDR2 YSLEER, per germline. Trimming cost V 0 bases and J 2 bases, with 4 bases left between them. CDR3 length: 13 amino acids. This chain's CDR3 is CASSQDSNYGYTF. CDR3 sequence (DNA): TGCGCCAGCAGCCAAGATAGCAACTATGGCTACACCTTC.

This chain's CDR3 is CASSPQGASGYGYTF. DNA for the CDR3: TGTGCCAGCTCACCACAGGGGGCGTCGGGCTATGGCTACACCTTC. This chain connects TRBV18 to TRBJ1-2; 7 nucleotides align to TRBD1. The trim removed 1 base at V and 4 bases at J, leaving 6 bases unmatched. Germline V gene lookup returns CDR1 KGHSH and CDR2 LQKENI. There are 15 residues in the CDR3.

This clone was seen a few times. The chain joins TRBV19 to TRBJ2-1; a weak D match, TRBD2 (7 bases). Germline V CDR1 and CDR2: LNHDA, SQIVND (reference sequence). V was cut by 5 bases and J by 0 bases, with 14 bases left in between. The length of the CDR3 is 16 residues. CDR3 sequence (DNA): TGTGCCAGTAGTTCGTGGGGGGGGGCCTCCTACAATGAGCAGTTCTTC. Residues: CASSSWGGASYNEQFF. The full variable domain, rest sourced from reference TRBV19 and TRBJ2-1, is DGGITQSPKYLFRKEGQNVTLSCEQNLNHDAMYWYRQDPGQGLRLIYYSQIVNDFQKGDIAEGYSVSREKKESFPLTVTSAQKNPTAFYLCASSSWGGASYNEQFFGPGTRLTVL.

The chain combines TRBV18 with TRBJ2-7; D gene uncertain. The V end was cut by 3 bases, the J end by 2 bases, with 14 bases between. Germline V gene lookup returns CDR1 KGHSH and CDR2 LQKENI. The CDR3 covers 15 residues. The CDR3 spells CASSPSAGFTYEQYF. The CDR3, as DNA: TGTGCCAGCTCACCGTCCGCAGGATTCACCTACGAGCAGTACTTC.

There are a few counts of this clone. V gene TRBV5-1 combines with J gene TRBJ2-7, with 9 bases aligning to TRBD2. The CDR3 extends over 16 amino acids. The V gene's germline CDR1 is SGHRS and CDR2 YFSETQ. Trimming at V came to 4 bases and at J to 5 bases, leaving 13 bases not matched to a gene. The CDR3, as DNA: TGCGCCAGCAGCCGTGGTCAAGCGGGGGGCTTAAACGAGCAGTACTTC. Its protein product is CASSRGQAGGLNEQYF. Full variable domain (remainder filled in from reference TRBV5-1 and TRBJ2-7): KAGVTQTPRYLIKTRGQQVTLSCSPISGHRSVSWYQQTPGQGLQFLFEYFSETQRNKGNFPGRFSGRQFSNSRSEMNVSTLELGDSALYLCASSRGQAGGLNEQYFGPGTRLTVT.

This clone showed up just a few times. V is TRBV7-2 and J is TRBJ2-7; D is ambiguous. The CDR3 is 14 residues long. The V gene lost 5 bases and the J gene lost 0 bases, with 11 bases spanning the gap. Germline V lookup: CDR1 SGHTA, CDR2 FQGNSA. The CDR3 DNA reads TGTGCCAGCAGCATTAGTGGTGCCTCCTACGAGCAGTACTTC. Amino acids: CASSISGASYEQYF.

The count of this clone is one. The chain combines TRBV5-4 with TRBJ1-6; D might be TRBD1 (5 bases). Trimming removed 5 bases at V and 0 bases at J, with 15 bases between. Germline lookup yields CDR1 SGHNT and CDR2 YYREEE (reference sequence). The CDR3 covers 17 residues. CDR3 protein: CASRSSGGGSYNSPLHF. In DNA, the CDR3 is TGTGCCAGCAGGTCCTCGGGGGGAGGCTCCTATAATTCACCCCTCCACTTT.

This clone was found a few times. V gene TRBV18 combines with J gene TRBJ2-5, with D perhaps TRBD2 (5 bases). V was clipped by 3 bases and J by 5 bases, with 10 bases between them. Germline V gives CDR1 KGHSH, CDR2 LQKENI. The CDR3 has 13 amino acids. The DNA for the CDR3 is TGTGCCAGCTCACCCGACGGCGGGGAGACCCAGTACTTC. This codes for CASSPDGGETQYF.

Comments on this clone: This sample also contains other DNA sequences that code for the same CDR3. The rearrangement links TRBV18 to TRBJ2-3; TRBD2 is a possible D gene (7 bases). Germline CDR1 KGHSH, CDR2 LQKENI. There are 15 residues in the CDR3. V was shortened by 3 bases and J by 0 bases, with 10 bases between the two germline ends. CDR3 protein: CASSPGGASTDTQYF. The CDR3 bases are TGTGCCAGCTCACCGGGGGGGGCTAGCACAGATACGCAGTATTTT.

V usage is TRBV6-5 and J usage is TRBJ2-1, with D hard to call. The ends were cut back, 4 bases at V and 7 bases at J, with 20 bases in the middle. The CDR3 has 16 amino acids. Germline V gene data show CDR1 as MNHEY and CDR2 as SVGAGI. The CDR3 DNA reads TGTGCCAGCAGTTTTTCAGAGGAGACCTTTTGGAATGAGCAGTTCTTC. Encoded protein: CASSFSEETFWNEQFF.

This clone has just a few counts. The V call is TRBV6-1, the J call TRBJ2-5, with 7 bases that match TRBD1. The ends lost 1 base at V and 2 bases at J; junction bases unmatched: 7. From germline, CDR1 is MNHNS and CDR2 SASEGT. This CDR3 contains 16 residues. As DNA, the CDR3 is TGTGCCAGCAGTGAAGGACAGGGAAAGGGACAAGAGACCCAGTACTTC. Residues: CASSEGQGKGQETQYF.

This clone was seen only a few times. The V call is TRBV7-7, the J call TRBJ2-5; tentatively, D is TRBD1 (6 bases). The ends were cut back, 5 bases at V and 5 bases at J, with 6 bases in the middle. There are 11 residues in the CDR3. The germline V gene has CDR1 SSHAT and CDR2 FNYEAQ (reference sequence). CDR3: CASSQGETQYF. The CDR3 coding sequence is TGTGCCAGCAGCCAGGGGGAGACCCAGTACTTC.

V usage is TRBV27 and J usage is TRBJ2-7, with TRBD2 identical over 9 bases. The CDR3 is 18 amino acids. J lost 1 base, V lost 4 bases, and 14 bases had no gene match. CDR1 MNHEY and CDR2 SMNVEV come from the germline V gene (reference sequence). The CDR3 region is CASSSKTRLAARSYEQYF. CDR3 coding DNA: TGTGCCAGCAGTTCCAAGACAAGACTAGCGGCCAGGTCCTACGAGCAGTACTTC.

This clone has more than one count but fewer than ten. This CDR3 reads CASSIQTGGLGNEQFF. Here the CDR3 DNA reads TGTGCCAGTAGTATACAAACAGGGGGGCTAGGCAATGAGCAGTTCTTC. V and J are TRBV19 and TRBJ2-1; 8 bases are a match to TRBD1. The length of the CDR3 is 16 residues. Trimming cost V 2 bases and J 6 bases; bases outside gene matches: 9. Germline V CDR1 and CDR2: LNHDA, SQIVND (reference sequence).

This chain uses TRBV27 with TRBJ2-3, with D possibly being TRBD2 (5 bases). Germline-derived CDR1 and CDR2 are MNHEY and SMNVEV (reference sequence). The CDR3 loop spans 15 amino acids. The V end lost 6 bases, the J end lost 3 bases, and 16 bases lay between the germline ends. CDR3 nucleotides: TGTGCCAGCAGATCCGGACTCATGCAAACAGATACGCAGTATTTT. This sequence encodes CASRSGLMQTDTQYF.

The rearrangement links TRBV27 to TRBJ2-1; 12 nucleotides match TRBD2. Per germline, CDR1 MNHEY and CDR2 SMNVEV (reference sequence). The CDR3 loop spans 16 amino acids. Trimming took 5 bases from V and 6 from J; bases not matched to a gene: 8. The CDR3 region is CASSRRTSGGSNEQFF. The CDR3 coding sequence is TGTGCCAGCAGTCGGCGAACTAGCGGGGGGTCCAATGAGCAGTTCTTC.